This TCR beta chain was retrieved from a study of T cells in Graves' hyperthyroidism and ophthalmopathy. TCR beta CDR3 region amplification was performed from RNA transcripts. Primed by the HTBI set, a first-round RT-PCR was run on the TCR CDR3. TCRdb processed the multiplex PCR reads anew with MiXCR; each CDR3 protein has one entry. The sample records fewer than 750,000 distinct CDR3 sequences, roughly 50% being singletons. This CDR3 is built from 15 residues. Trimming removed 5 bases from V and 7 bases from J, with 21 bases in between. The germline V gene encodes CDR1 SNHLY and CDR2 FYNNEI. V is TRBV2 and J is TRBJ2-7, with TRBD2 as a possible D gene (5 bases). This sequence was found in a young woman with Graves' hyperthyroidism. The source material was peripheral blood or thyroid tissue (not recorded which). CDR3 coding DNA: TGTGCCAGCAGTCATGAGGGAGCTTCCTACAATGAGCAGTACTTC. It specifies CASSHEGASYNEQYF.